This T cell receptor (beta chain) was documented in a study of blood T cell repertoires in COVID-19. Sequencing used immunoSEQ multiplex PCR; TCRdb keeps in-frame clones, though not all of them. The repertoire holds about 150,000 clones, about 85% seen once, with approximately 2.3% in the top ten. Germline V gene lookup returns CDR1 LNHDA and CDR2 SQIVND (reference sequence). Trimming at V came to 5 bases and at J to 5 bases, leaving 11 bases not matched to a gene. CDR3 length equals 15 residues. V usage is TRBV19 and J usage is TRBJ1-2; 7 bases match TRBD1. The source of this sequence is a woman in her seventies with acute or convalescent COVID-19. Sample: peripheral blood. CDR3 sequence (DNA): TGTGCCAGTAGTCGACGATCCGGGACAGATTATGGCTACACCTTC. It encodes CASSRRSGTDYGYTF.